The 12 T cell receptor beta chains below all came from one sample that was sequenced in a study of T cell responses to AZD1222 COVID-19 vaccine. The table came from immunoSEQ multiplex PCR; TCRdb's copy has only in-frame clones and leaves some out. The data hold 92,000 or so clones, with about 90% observed a single time. The sequences come from peripheral blood, collected on day 0 of AZD1222 vaccination. These receptors all stem from an adult in good health.

This chain links TRBV24-1 with TRBJ2-3, with 8 bases matching TRBD1. The germline V gene encodes CDR1 KGHDR and CDR2 SFDVKD. The CDR3 runs to 14 residues. The V gene end was trimmed by 6 bases and the J gene end by 0 bases; junction bases not matched to a gene: 1. This CDR3 reads CATSWTGSTDTQYF. The CDR3 DNA follows: TGTGCCACCAGTTGGACAGGGAGCACAGATACGCAGTATTTT.

The gene calls are TRBV5-1 and TRBJ2-2, with D possibly TRBD2 on 6 matching bases. The CDR3 is 15 residues long. V was shortened by 6 bases and J by 1 base, with 13 bases between the two germline ends. CDR1 and CDR2 from the germline V gene are SGHRS and YFSETQ. Written as DNA, the CDR3 is TGCGCCAGCAACCCCGACGGGGGGAACACCGGGGAGCTGTTTTTT. Protein sequence: CASNPDGGNTGELFF.

This chain connects TRBV18 to TRBJ2-2; D gene ambiguous. The CDR3 contains 15 residues. Germline V gene data show CDR1 as KGHSH and CDR2 as LQKENI. Trimming shortened V by 2 bases and J by 0 bases, and 7 bases separated the two germline ends. The CDR3 reads CASSPVGSNTGELFF. DNA of the CDR3: TGTGCCAGCTCACCAGTCGGTTCGAACACCGGGGAGCTGTTTTTT.

This clone has a handful of counts. This chain connects TRBV11-3 to TRBJ1-4, with 7 bases lining up with TRBD1. The CDR3 has 16 amino acids. The germline gives CDR1 SGHNT, CDR2 YENEEA. V trimming: 0 bases; J trimming: 7 bases; junction bases outside the gene matches: 8. CDR3 coding DNA: TGTGCCAGCAGCTTAGATCTTCTAGGGGGCTCTGAAAAACTGTTTTTT. It specifies CASSLDLLGGSEKLFF.

This clone was observed a handful of times. The CDR3 here is CASSILQGNSGNTIYF. The CDR3 nucleotides are TGTGCCAGTAGTATCCTACAGGGGAACTCTGGAAACACCATATATTTT. The genes are TRBV19 and TRBJ1-3, with 7 positions matching TRBD1. J lost 0 bases, V lost 3 bases, and 5 bases had no gene match. Germline CDR1 and CDR2: LNHDA and SQIVND (reference sequence). The CDR3 loop spans 16 amino acids.

This chain links TRBV6-5 with TRBJ1-4; D is perhaps TRBD1 (5 bases). Per germline, CDR1 MNHEY and CDR2 SVGAGI. The CDR3 runs to 13 residues. V lost 11 bases, J lost 5 bases, and 15 bases lay in between. The CDR3 spells CAGGGASNEKLFF. The CDR3 DNA is TGTGCCGGAGGAGGGGCGTCAAATGAAAAACTGTTTTTT.

This sequence joins TRBV3-1 (or the pseudogene TRBV3-2) and TRBJ2-1; 7 bases are a match to TRBD2. Trimming cost V 4 bases and J 1 base; bases outside gene matches: 1. Germline CDR1 reads LGHDT; CDR2 reads YNNKEL (reference sequence). This CDR3 region has 14 residues. CDR3 amino acids: CASSPAGSYNEQFF. In nucleotides, the CDR3 is TGTGCCAGCAGCCCAGCGGGATCCTACAATGAGCAGTTCTTC.

The gene calls are TRBV4-3 and TRBJ1-1; 8 positions match TRBD1. The germline V gene encodes CDR1 LGHNA and CDR2 YSLEER. Germline trimming cut 3 bases from V and 5 bases from J; bases unmatched to any gene: 8. This CDR3 has 15 amino acids. CDR3 DNA: TGCGCCAGCAGCCAGGCAGGGGGCGTCGTAACTGAAGCTTTCTTT. It is translated as CASSQAGGVVTEAFF.

The V gene is TRBV4-1, the J gene TRBJ2-3; D unresolved. Per the germline V gene, CDR1 is MGHRA and CDR2 is YSYEKL. V was shortened by 2 bases and J by 2 bases, with 8 bases between the two germline ends. The CDR3 contains 14 residues. CDR3 loop: CASSQPVPTDTQYF. The DNA of the CDR3 is TGCGCCAGCAGCCAACCTGTTCCCACAGATACGCAGTATTTT.

The chain uses TRBV9 and TRBJ2-3; 14 bases agree with TRBD2. Germline CDR1 SGDLS, CDR2 YYNGEE. The CDR3 extends over 18 amino acids. V trimming: 3 bases; J trimming: 2 bases; junction bases outside the gene matches: 8. The CDR3 nucleotides are TGTGCCAGCAGCGCAAGATCGGGACTAGCGGGAGTCACAGATACGCAGTATTTT. Translated: CASSARSGLAGVTDTQYF.

The J gene is TRBJ2-1, the V gene TRBV6-4; 10 positions agree with TRBD2. The CDR3 runs to 18 residues. The germline V gene encodes CDR1 MRHNA and CDR2 SNTAGT. V was clipped by 6 bases and J by 3 bases; unmatched bases: 14. The CDR3 nucleotides read TGTGCCAGCAGCTCGGGACTAGCGACTTCAACCAACTACAATGAGCAGTTCTTC. This encodes CASSSGLATSTNYNEQFF.

The V and J genes are TRBV6-5 and TRBJ2-5, with 9 bases matching TRBD1. With V trimmed by 7 bases and J by 3 bases, 6 bases remained unmatched. This CDR3 is built from 14 residues. Germline CDR1 MNHEY, CDR2 SVGAGI. CDR3 amino acids: CASIGTGYEETQYF. The DNA for the CDR3 is TGTGCCAGCATAGGGACAGGGTATGAAGAGACCCAGTACTTC.